This TCR beta chain stems from a study of blood T cell repertoires in COVID-19. At the level of the study: COVID-19 samples from acute and convalescent phases originated in the United States, Italy and Spain.

TCRdb keeps only in-frame clones here, not all; method: immunoSEQ multiplex PCR. The sample has under 250,000 clones, 75% to 90% seen once. This clone was picked up one time. Germline CDR1 reads SGHTA; CDR2 reads FQGNSA. The CDR3 spans 17 residues. V shed 5 bases and J 2 bases; nucleotides not matched to a gene: 15. The receptor's source is a man aged 55-75 years who had recovered from COVID-19. The rearrangement uses TRBV7-2 and TRBJ2-7; 7 bases line up with TRBD1. The sequencing input was peripheral blood. CDR3 DNA sequence: TGTGCCAGCAGCCTTGACAGGGCTAGTCCCCTTCCCTACGAGCAGTACTTC. Its translation: CASSLDRASPLPYEQYF.